This T cell receptor (beta chain) is drawn from a study of blood T cell repertoires in COVID-19. Whole-study context: Material from acute and convalescent COVID-19 was sourced from the United States, Italy and Spain.

Trimming removed 2 bases from V and 7 bases from J, with 11 bases in between. CDR1 and CDR2 (germline): SQVTM, ANQGSEA. CDR3 length: 12 residues. As originally analysed: From reference gene primer amplification, estimates of nucleated cell counts were derived. Assay used: immunoSEQ multiplex PCR; TCRdb lists only in-frame clones, some missing. V and J calls and clone size are as listed in that table; D and trimming were resolved from the DNA. This table has 65,000 to 90,000 clones, 89% appearing once. The J gene is TRBJ1-1, the V gene TRBV29-1; D unclear. This clonotype originated in a man older than 75 with acute or convalescent COVID-19. Material for sequencing was peripheral blood. The CDR3 coding sequence is TGCAGCGTTGAAAGGCGGCTGGGTGAAGCTTTCTTT. Translation: CSVERRLGEAFF.